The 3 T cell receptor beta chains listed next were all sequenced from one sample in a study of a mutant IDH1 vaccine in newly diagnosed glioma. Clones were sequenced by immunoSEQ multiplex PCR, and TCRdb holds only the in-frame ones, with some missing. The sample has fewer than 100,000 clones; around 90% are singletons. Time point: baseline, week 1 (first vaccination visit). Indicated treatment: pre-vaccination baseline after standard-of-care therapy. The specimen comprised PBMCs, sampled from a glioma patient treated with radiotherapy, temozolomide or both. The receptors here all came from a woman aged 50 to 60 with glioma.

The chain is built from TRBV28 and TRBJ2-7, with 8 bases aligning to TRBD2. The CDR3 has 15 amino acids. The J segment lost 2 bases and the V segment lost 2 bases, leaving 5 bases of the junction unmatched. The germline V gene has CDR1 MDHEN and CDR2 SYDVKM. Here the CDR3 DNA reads TGTGCCAGCAGTTTAATAGCGGGGATCCCCTACGAGCAGTACTTC. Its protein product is CASSLIAGIPYEQYF. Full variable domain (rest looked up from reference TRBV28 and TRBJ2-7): DVKVTQSSRYLVKRTGEKVFLECVQDMDHENMFWYRQDPGLGLRLIYFSYDVKMKEKGDIPEGYSVSREKKERFSLILESASTNQTSMYLCASSLIAGIPYEQYFGPGTRLTVT.

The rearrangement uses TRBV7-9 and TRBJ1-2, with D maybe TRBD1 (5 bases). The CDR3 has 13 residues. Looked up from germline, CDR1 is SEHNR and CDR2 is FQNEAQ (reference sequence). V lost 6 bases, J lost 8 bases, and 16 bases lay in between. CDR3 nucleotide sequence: TGTGCCAGCAGTAACCAGGGAGTAGGAGGCTACACCTTC. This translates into CASSNQGVGGYTF.

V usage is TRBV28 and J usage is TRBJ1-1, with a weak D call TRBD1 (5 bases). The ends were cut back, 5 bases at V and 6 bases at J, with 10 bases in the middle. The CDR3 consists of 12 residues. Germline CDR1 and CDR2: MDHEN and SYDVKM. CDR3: CASSPGWAEAFF. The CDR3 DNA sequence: TGTGCCAGCAGTCCAGGGTGGGCTGAAGCTTTCTTT.